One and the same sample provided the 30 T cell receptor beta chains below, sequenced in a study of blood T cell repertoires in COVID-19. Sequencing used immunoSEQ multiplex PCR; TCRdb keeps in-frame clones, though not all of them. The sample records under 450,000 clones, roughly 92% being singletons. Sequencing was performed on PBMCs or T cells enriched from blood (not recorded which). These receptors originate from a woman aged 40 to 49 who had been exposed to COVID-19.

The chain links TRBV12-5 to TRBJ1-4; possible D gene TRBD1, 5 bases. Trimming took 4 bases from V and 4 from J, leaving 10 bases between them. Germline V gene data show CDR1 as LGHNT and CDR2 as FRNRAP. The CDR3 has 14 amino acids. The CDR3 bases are TGTGCTAGTGGTTCGGCGACAGTTAATGAAAAACTGTTTTTT. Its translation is CASGSATVNEKLFF.

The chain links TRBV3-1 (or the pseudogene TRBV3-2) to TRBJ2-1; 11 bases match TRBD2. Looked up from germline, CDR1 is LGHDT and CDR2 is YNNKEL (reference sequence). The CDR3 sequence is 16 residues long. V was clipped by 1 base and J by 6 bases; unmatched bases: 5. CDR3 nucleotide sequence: TGTGCCAGCAGCCAAGCAACTAGCGGGAGACGCAATGAGCAGTTCTTC. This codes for CASSQATSGRRNEQFF.

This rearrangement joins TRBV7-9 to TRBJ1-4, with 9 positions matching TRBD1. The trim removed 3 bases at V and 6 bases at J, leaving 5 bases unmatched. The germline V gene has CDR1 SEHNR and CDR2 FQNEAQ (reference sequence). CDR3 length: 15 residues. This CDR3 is CASSFWTGEDEKLFF. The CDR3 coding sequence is TGTGCCAGCAGCTTCTGGACAGGGGAGGATGAAAAACTGTTTTTT.

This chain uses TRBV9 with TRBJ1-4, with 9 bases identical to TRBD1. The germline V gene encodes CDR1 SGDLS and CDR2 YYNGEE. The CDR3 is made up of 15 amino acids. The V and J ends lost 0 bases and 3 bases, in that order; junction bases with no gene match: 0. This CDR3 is CASSVDRGPNEKLFF. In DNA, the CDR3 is TGTGCCAGCAGCGTAGACAGGGGGCCTAATGAAAAACTGTTTTTT.

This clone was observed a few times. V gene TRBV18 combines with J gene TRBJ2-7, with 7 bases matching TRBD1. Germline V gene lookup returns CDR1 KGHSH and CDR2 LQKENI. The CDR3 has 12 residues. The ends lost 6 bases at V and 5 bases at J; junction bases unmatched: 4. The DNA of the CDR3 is TGTGCCAGCTCCCCGACAGGGAACGAGCAGTACTTC. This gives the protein CASSPTGNEQYF.

The CDR3 bases are TGTGCCAGCAACCCGGTGGGACAGGGGAGGAGAAATTCACCCCTCCACTTT. It yields the protein CASNPVGQGRRNSPLHF. This sequence joins TRBV27 and TRBJ1-6, with 10 bases identical to TRBD1. J gave up 7 bases and V 7 bases, and 13 bases lay outside the gene matches. The CDR3 extends over 17 amino acids. Germline-derived CDR1 and CDR2 are MNHEY and SMNVEV (reference sequence).

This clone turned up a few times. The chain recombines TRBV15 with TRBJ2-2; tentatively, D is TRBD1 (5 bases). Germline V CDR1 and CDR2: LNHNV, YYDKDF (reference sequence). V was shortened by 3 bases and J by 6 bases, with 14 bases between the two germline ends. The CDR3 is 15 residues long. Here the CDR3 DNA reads TGTGCCACCAGCAGTCAACAGGAGCTGGCCGGGGAGCTGTTTTTT. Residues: CATSSQQELAGELFF.

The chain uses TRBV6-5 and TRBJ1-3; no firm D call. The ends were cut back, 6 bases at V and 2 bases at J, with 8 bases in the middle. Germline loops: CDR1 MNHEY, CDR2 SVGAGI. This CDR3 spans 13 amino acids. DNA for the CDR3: TGTGCCAGCAGCTACCTAACTGGAAACACCATATATTTT. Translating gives CASSYLTGNTIYF.

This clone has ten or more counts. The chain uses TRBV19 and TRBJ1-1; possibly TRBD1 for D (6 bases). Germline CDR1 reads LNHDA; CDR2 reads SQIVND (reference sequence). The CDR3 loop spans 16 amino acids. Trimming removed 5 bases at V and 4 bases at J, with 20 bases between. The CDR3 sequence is CASSFIQGGIGTEAFF. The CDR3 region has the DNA TGTGCCAGTAGTTTCATCCAAGGGGGAATAGGCACTGAAGCTTTCTTT.

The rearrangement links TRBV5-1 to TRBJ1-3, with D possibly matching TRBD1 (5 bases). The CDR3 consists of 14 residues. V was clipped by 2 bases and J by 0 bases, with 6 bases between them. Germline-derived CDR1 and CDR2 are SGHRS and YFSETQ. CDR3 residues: CASSFDSSGNTIYF. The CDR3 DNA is TGCGCCAGCAGCTTTGACAGCTCTGGAAACACCATATATTTT.

The CDR3 reads CASSSVPRGTEAFF. The CDR3, as DNA: TGTGCCAGCAGCTCCGTCCCTCGGGGGACTGAAGCTTTCTTT. V gene TRBV7-9 combines with J gene TRBJ1-1, with D possibly TRBD1 on 5 matching bases. The germline gives CDR1 SEHNR, CDR2 FQNEAQ (reference sequence). The V and J ends lost 4 bases and 5 bases respectively, with 14 bases between them. CDR3 length: 14 amino acids.

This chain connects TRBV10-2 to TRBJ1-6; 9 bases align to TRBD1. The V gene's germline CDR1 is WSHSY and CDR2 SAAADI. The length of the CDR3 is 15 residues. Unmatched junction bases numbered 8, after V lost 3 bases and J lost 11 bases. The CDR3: CASSESGTGNPPLHF. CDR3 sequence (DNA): TGCGCCAGCAGTGAATCCGGGACAGGGAATCCACCCCTCCACTTT.

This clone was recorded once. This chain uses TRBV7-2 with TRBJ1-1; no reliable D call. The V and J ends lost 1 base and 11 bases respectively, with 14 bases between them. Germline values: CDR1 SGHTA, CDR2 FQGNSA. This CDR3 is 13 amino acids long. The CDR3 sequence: CASSLEEVSGAFF. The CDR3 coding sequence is TGTGCCAGCAGCTTAGAGGAGGTGAGCGGGGCTTTCTTT.

The CDR3 spells CASSFSDSGNTIYF. In DNA form, the CDR3 reads TGTGCCAGCAGCTTTTCAGACTCTGGAAACACCATATATTTT. This chain links TRBV7-9 with TRBJ1-3; D is uncertain. Germline CDR1 and CDR2: SEHNR and FQNEAQ (reference sequence). The CDR3 loop spans 14 amino acids. V was trimmed by 3 bases and J by 0 bases, leaving 6 bases between them.

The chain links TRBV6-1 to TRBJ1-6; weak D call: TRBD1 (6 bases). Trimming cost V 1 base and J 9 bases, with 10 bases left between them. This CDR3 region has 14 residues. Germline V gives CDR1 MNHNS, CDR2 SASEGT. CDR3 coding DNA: TGTGCCAGCAGTGAAGGCCAGGGGAGTTCACCCCTCCACTTT. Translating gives CASSEGQGSSPLHF.

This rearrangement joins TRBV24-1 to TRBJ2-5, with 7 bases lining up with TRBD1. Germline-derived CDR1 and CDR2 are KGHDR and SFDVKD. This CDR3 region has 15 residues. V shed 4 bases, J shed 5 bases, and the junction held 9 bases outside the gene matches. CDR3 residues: CATSDKTGPAETQYF. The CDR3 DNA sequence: TGTGCCACCAGTGACAAGACAGGGCCTGCGGAGACCCAGTACTTC.

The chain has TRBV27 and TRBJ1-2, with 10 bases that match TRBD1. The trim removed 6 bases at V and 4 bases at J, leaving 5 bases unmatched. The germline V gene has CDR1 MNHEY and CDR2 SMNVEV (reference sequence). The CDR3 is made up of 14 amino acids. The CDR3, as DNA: TGTGCCAGCAGCCGGGACAGGGGTCTCTATGGCTACACCTTC. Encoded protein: CASSRDRGLYGYTF.

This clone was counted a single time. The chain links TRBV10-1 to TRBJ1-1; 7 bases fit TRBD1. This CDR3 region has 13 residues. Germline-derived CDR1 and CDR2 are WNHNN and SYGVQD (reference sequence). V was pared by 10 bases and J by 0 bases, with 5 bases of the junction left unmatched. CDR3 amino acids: CATRQGVNTEAFF. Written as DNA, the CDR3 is TGCGCCACCAGACAGGGAGTGAACACTGAAGCTTTCTTT.

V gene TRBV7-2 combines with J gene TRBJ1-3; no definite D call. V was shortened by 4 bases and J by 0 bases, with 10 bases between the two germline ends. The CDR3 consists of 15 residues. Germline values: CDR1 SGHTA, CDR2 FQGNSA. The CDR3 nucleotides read TGTGCCAGCAGCTCGCCCGGGTCCTCTGGAAACACCATATATTTT. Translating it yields CASSSPGSSGNTIYF.

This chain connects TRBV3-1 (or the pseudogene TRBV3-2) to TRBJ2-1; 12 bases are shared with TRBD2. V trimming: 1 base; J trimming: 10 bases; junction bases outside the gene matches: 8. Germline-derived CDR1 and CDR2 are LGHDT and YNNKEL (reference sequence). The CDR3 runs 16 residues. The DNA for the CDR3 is TGTGCCAGCAGCCAAGCCCTAGCGGGGGGGCGGGGAGAGCAGTTCTTC. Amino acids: CASSQALAGGRGEQFF.

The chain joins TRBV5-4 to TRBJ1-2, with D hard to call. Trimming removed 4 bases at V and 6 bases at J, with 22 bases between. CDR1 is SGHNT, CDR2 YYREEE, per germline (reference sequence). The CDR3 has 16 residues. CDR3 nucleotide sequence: TGTGCCAGCAGCGCGCGGGGTCCCTATTCAAAGGATGGCTACACCTTC. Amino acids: CASSARGPYSKDGYTF.

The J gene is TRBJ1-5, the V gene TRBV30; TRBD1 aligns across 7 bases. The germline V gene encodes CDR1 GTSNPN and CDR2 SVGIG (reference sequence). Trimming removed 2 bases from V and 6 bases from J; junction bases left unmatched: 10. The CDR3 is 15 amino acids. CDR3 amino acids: CAWSQGVSVGQPQHF. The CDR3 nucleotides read TGTGCCTGGAGTCAGGGGGTCTCGGTCGGTCAGCCCCAGCATTTT.

In DNA form, the CDR3 reads TGTGCCGCCTCGGGGTTAGGGTGGAATTCACCCCTCCACTTT. Translation: CAASGLGWNSPLHF. This chain uses TRBV19 with TRBJ1-6; unclear D gene. The CDR3 is 14 amino acids. CDR1 and CDR2 from the germline V gene are LNHDA and SQIVND (reference sequence). With 11 bases removed from V and 7 bases from J, the gap between germline ends came to 18 bases.

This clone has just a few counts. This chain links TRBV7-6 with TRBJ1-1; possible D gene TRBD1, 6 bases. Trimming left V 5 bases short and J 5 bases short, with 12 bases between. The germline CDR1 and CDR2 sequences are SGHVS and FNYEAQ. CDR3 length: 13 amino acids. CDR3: CASSLQGGTEAFF. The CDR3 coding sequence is TGTGCCAGCAGCCTACAGGGCGGTACTGAAGCTTTCTTT.

The CDR3 DNA reads TGTGCCAGCAGCTTCGGCCAGGGGGTTGACTATGGCTACACCTTC. Translated, it gives CASSFGQGVDYGYTF. The chain employs TRBV5-4 and TRBJ1-2; TRBD1 agrees at 7 bases. Per the germline V gene, CDR1 is SGHNT and CDR2 is YYREEE (reference sequence). The CDR3 is 15 residues long. V shed 2 bases and J 3 bases; nucleotides not matched to a gene: 7.

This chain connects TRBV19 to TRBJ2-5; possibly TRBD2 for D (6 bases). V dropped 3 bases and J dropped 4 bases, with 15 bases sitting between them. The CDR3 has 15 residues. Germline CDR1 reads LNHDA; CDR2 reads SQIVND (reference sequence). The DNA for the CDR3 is TGTGCCAGTAGTATTATGGCGGGATTAGGAGAGACCCAGTACTTC. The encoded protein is CASSIMAGLGETQYF.

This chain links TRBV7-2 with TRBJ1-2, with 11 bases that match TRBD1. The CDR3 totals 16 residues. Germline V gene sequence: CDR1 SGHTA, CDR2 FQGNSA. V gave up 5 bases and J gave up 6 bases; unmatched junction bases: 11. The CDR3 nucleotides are TGTGCCAGCAGCCCTTTTCAGACGGGACAGGGGGATGGCTACACCTTC. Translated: CASSPFQTGQGDGYTF.

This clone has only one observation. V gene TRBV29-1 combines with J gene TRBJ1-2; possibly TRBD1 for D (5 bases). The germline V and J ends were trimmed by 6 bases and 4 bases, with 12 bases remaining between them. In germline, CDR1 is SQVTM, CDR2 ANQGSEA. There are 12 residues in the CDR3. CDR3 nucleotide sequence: TGCAGCGTGCGGACAAGCCTCTATGGCTACACCTTC. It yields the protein CSVRTSLYGYTF.

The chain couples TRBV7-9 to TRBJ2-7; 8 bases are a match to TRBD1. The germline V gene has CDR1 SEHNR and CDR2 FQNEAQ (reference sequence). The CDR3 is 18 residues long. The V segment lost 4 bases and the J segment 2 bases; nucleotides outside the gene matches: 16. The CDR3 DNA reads TGTGCCAGCAGCTGGGGGGAGGCCGGGACAGGAGGAGCCTACGAGCAGTACTTC. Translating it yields CASSWGEAGTGGAYEQYF.

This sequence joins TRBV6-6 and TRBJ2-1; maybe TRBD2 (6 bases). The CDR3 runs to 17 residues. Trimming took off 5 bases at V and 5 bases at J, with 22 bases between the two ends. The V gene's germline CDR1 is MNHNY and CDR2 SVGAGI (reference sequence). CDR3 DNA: TGTGCCAGCAGTCGACTACCCGGGACTTTTTTCAACAATGAGCAGTTCTTC. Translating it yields CASSRLPGTFFNNEQFF.